Listed here is a single TCR beta chain. Its antigen is still unknown. Clones were sequenced by immunoSEQ multiplex PCR, and TCRdb holds only the in-frame ones, with some missing. The sample consists of around 15,000 clones, around 90% of them appearing once. This sample is part of a study of graft-versus-host responses after intestinal transplantation. Study findings and constraints: Early declines in HvG clones that occurred post-transplant were associated with peak circulating GvH clone levels.

Sequences were derived from PBMCs, sampled approximately 15 weeks after intestinal transplant. The sequence derives from a human patient who received an intestinal transplant, so some T cells may come from the graft donor.

For the CDR3, the DNA is TGCGCCAGCAGCTTGGCGGACGGGGGGGGGAATTCACCCCTCCACTTT. It encodes CASSLADGGGNSPLHF. The genes are TRBV5-1 and TRBJ1-6; D is possibly TRBD1 (5 bases). This CDR3 is 16 amino acids long. CDR1 SGHRS and CDR2 YFSETQ come from the germline V gene. Trimming pared 0 bases from V and 7 bases from J, leaving 14 bases between.